One and the same sample provided the 32 T cell receptor beta chains below, sequenced in a study of beta chain features in type 1 diabetes. The study reverse transcribed the entire isolated RNA, so it sequenced expressed TCRB transcripts. The assay was immunoSEQ multiplex PCR, and TCRdb's table has in-frame clones only and misses some. The table records fewer than 250,000 clones, less than 15% of them present only once. Sequenced material: naive CD4+ T cells from blood. These receptors all stem from a woman between 40 and 50 years old in good health.

This chain links TRBV6-1 with TRBJ2-7, with TRBD1 identical over 7 bases. Germline V lookup: CDR1 MNHNS, CDR2 SASEGT. The CDR3 has 16 amino acids. J was trimmed by 0 bases and V by 9 bases; bases with no gene match: 14. In DNA form, the CDR3 reads TGTGCCAGGAGAGAACTACAGGGGCTAAGCTCCTACGAGCAGTACTTC. This codes for CARRELQGLSSYEQYF.

V is TRBV7-9 and J is TRBJ2-2; 10 bases match TRBD1. Germline values: CDR1 SEHNR, CDR2 FQNEAQ (reference sequence). Trimming at V came to 4 bases and at J to 5 bases, leaving 7 bases not matched to a gene. The CDR3 length is 16 residues. This CDR3 is CASSSATGGATGELFF. DNA of the CDR3: TGTGCCAGCAGCTCAGCGACAGGGGGCGCGACCGGGGAGCTGTTTTTT. Based on the CDR3 plus reference TRBV7-9 and TRBJ2-2, the full variable domain is DTGVSQNPRHKITKRGQNVTFRCDPISEHNRLYWYRQTLGQGPEFLTYFQNEAQLEKSRLLSDRFSAERPKGSFSTLEIQRTEQGDSAMYLCASSSATGGATGELFFGEGSRLTVL.

The CDR3 DNA sequence: TGTGCCAGCAGTTTACCGGGACAGGGCGAGTTCTTC. Protein product: CASSLPGQGEFF. The chain couples TRBV6-5 to TRBJ2-1; 9 bases are shared with TRBD1. CDR3 length: 12 amino acids. Germline assignment: CDR1 MNHEY and CDR2 SVGAGI. V shed 4 bases, J shed 14 bases, and the junction held 6 bases outside the gene matches.

This clone has only a few counts. The V and J genes are TRBV7-2 and TRBJ1-1; D call uncertain. The CDR3 is made up of 14 amino acids. Germline V gene sequence: CDR1 SGHTA, CDR2 FQGNSA. Between the trimmed V and J ends, which lost 4 bases and 6 bases, there was a span of 15 bases. CDR3 loop: CASSSSLGPAEAFF. CDR3 nucleotides: TGTGCCAGCAGCTCTAGCCTAGGGCCAGCTGAAGCTTTCTTT.

This clone was counted between two and nine times. This chain connects TRBV13 to TRBJ1-1, with TRBD1 identical over 7 bases. The CDR3 sequence is 14 residues long. V lost 2 bases, J lost 7 bases, and 7 bases stayed unmatched. Germline-derived CDR1 and CDR2 are PRHDT and FYEKMQ (reference sequence). The DNA of the CDR3 is TGTGCCAGCAGCTTATGGGCAGGGGGACGTGAAGCTTTCTTT. Translating gives CASSLWAGGREAFF.

This clone was recorded a few times. CDR3 sequence reads: CASSQQGLTGTPSYEQYF. Here the CDR3 DNA reads TGTGCCAGCAGCCAACAAGGCCTGACAGGGACACCCTCCTACGAGCAGTACTTC. The gene calls are TRBV11-2 and TRBJ2-7; 7 bases are a match to TRBD1. With 5 bases clipped from V and 0 bases from J, the junction kept 16 bases outside the gene matches. The germline gives CDR1 SGHAT, CDR2 FQNNGV. This CDR3 region has 18 residues.

The rearrangement links TRBV5-1 to TRBJ2-7, with 8 bases aligning to TRBD2. Germline loops: CDR1 SGHRS, CDR2 YFSETQ. The CDR3 spans 15 residues. V shed 1 base and J 4 bases; nucleotides not matched to a gene: 7. The CDR3 DNA follows: TGCGCCAGCAGCTTGACGGCGGGGGGTCTGTACGAGCAGTACTTC. This sequence encodes CASSLTAGGLYEQYF.

A few counts support this clone. V and J are TRBV14 and TRBJ2-5; 9 nucleotides match TRBD2. Germline V lookup: CDR1 SGHDN, CDR2 FVKESK. The V gene end was trimmed by 3 bases and the J gene end by 5 bases; junction bases not matched to a gene: 10. The CDR3 extends over 16 amino acids. The CDR3 protein is CASSHHGLARYETQYF. As DNA, the CDR3 is TGTGCCAGCAGCCATCACGGACTAGCGCGTTACGAGACCCAGTACTTC.

The chain recombines TRBV7-2 with TRBJ2-3; the D is unclear. The CDR3 spans 14 residues. Per germline, CDR1 SGHTA and CDR2 FQGNSA. V was pared by 5 bases and J by 0 bases, with 9 bases between. The CDR3 coding sequence is TGTGCCAGCAGCCCACGGCGGAGCACAGATACGCAGTATTTT. Amino acid sequence: CASSPRRSTDTQYF.

This clone was seen only a few times. The chain is built from TRBV7-6 and TRBJ2-3; D remains unclear. V was trimmed by 0 bases and J by 4 bases, leaving 17 bases between them. Germline lookup yields CDR1 SGHVS and CDR2 FNYEAQ. This CDR3 contains 17 residues. DNA for the CDR3: TGTGCCAGCAGCTTAGCGTACTCGCAGGTTTCCCCAGATACGCAGTATTTT. Protein sequence: CASSLAYSQVSPDTQYF.

This clone occurred a few times. The genes are TRBV6-5 and TRBJ2-2, with D possibly being TRBD2 (7 bases). The length of the CDR3 is 14 residues. The germline V and J ends were trimmed by 3 bases and 7 bases, with 12 bases remaining between them. Germline CDR1 and CDR2: MNHEY and SVGAGI. CDR3 coding DNA: TGTGCCAGCAGTTATCTGGGAGGGGGCGGGGAGCTGTTTTTT. Protein: CASSYLGGGGELFF.

This clone was observed a few times. This chain joins TRBV7-8 and TRBJ2-1, with 13 bases aligning to TRBD2. Germline trimming cut 5 bases from V and 14 bases from J; bases unmatched to any gene: 6. Germline values: CDR1 SGHVS, CDR2 FQNEAQ. This CDR3 has 13 amino acids. The CDR3 here is CASSIITSGGEFF. The CDR3 region has the DNA TGTGCCAGCAGCATCATAACTAGCGGGGGGGAGTTCTTC.

This clone was counted a few times. V gene TRBV6-5 combines with J gene TRBJ2-7; 7 bases are a match to TRBD1. This CDR3 comprises 16 residues. In germline, CDR1 is MNHEY, CDR2 SVGAGI. J gave up 2 bases and V 0 bases, and 7 bases lay outside the gene matches. The CDR3 DNA is TGTGCCAGCAGTTACTCGGGGACAGCCGGGACCTACGAGCAGTACTTC. It translates to CASSYSGTAGTYEQYF.

In this sample, this clone turned up a few times. In DNA form, the CDR3 reads TGTGCCAGCAGAGTAGCGGGGGGACTCACAGATACGCAGTATTTT. Protein product: CASRVAGGLTDTQYF. The chain combines TRBV2 with TRBJ2-3, with 10 bases aligning to TRBD2. The junction had 5 bases not matched to a gene; V was cut back by 6 bases and J by 2 bases. Germline V gene lookup returns CDR1 SNHLY and CDR2 FYNNEI. The CDR3 has 15 residues.

This clone was counted only a few times. This rearrangement joins TRBV9 to TRBJ2-5; 8 positions match TRBD1. The CDR3 has 15 amino acids. V gave up 5 bases and J gave up 2 bases; unmatched junction bases: 8. Germline assignment: CDR1 SGDLS and CDR2 YYNGEE. CDR3 residues: CASSTSGGPQETQYF. CDR3 DNA: TGTGCCAGCAGTACCTCAGGGGGCCCACAAGAGACCCAGTACTTC.

V usage is TRBV19 and J usage is TRBJ1-1; no firm D call. V was pared by 5 bases and J by 0 bases, with 10 bases between. CDR3 length: 14 residues. The V gene's germline CDR1 is LNHDA and CDR2 SQIVND (reference sequence). The CDR3 bases are TGTGCCAGTAGTTATTTACACATGAACACTGAAGCTTTCTTT. This codes for CASSYLHMNTEAFF.

The chain uses TRBV19 and TRBJ1-1; 8 nucleotides agree with TRBD1. The CDR3 spans 14 residues. Germline CDR1 is LNHDA and CDR2 is SQIVND (reference sequence). J gave up 0 bases and V 5 bases, and 2 bases lay outside the gene matches. CDR3 region: CASSHRGMNTEAFF. The CDR3 nucleotides are TGTGCCAGTAGTCACAGGGGGATGAACACTGAAGCTTTCTTT.

This clone has just a few counts. CDR3: CASNGPAGRTDTQYF. The CDR3 nucleotides are TGTGCCAGTAATGGGCCAGCGGGGCGCACAGATACGCAGTATTTT. The chain recombines TRBV19 with TRBJ2-3; 7 bases are shared with TRBD2. CDR3 length: 15 amino acids. V dropped 7 bases and J dropped 1; count of bases not matched to a gene: 8. Germline-derived CDR1 and CDR2 are LNHDA and SQIVND (reference sequence).

The chain couples TRBV5-1 to TRBJ2-1, with 7 bases fitting TRBD1. The CDR3 length is 13 residues. Germline V lookup: CDR1 SGHRS, CDR2 YFSETQ. Losses at the gene ends were 4 bases for V and 4 bases for J; bases not matched to a gene: 2. The CDR3 DNA follows: TGCGCCAGCAGCCGGGACAGTTACAATGAGCAGTTCTTC. This sequence encodes CASSRDSYNEQFF. Using reference TRBV5-1 and TRBJ2-1 for the parts outside the CDR3, the full variable domain is KAGVTQTPRYLIKTRGQQVTLSCSPISGHRSVSWYQQTPGQGLQFLFEYFSETQRNKGNFPGRFSGRQFSNSRSEMNVSTLELGDSALYLCASSRDSYNEQFFGPGTRLTVL.

The chain joins TRBV10-1 to TRBJ2-7; D is possibly TRBD2 (5 bases). The V and J ends lost 2 bases and 2 bases respectively, with 10 bases between them. Germline assignment: CDR1 WNHNN and CDR2 SYGVQD (reference sequence). The CDR3 extends over 14 amino acids. In nucleotides, the CDR3 is TGCGCCAGCAGTGAGGCGAGTAGCGCCTACGAGCAGTACTTC. Translated, it gives CASSEASSAYEQYF.

The chain uses TRBV7-9 and TRBJ2-1; possible D gene TRBD2, 5 bases. Between the trimmed V and J ends, which lost 5 bases and 8 bases, there was a span of 22 bases. Germline assignment: CDR1 SEHNR and CDR2 FQNEAQ (reference sequence). This CDR3 comprises 16 residues. CDR3 sequence: CASSLYGVLAVYEQFF. The CDR3 DNA sequence: TGTGCCAGCAGCCTCTACGGGGTCCTCGCGGTCTATGAGCAGTTCTTC.

This clone was seen a few times. The J gene is TRBJ1-1, the V gene TRBV4-3; 9 positions match TRBD1. The germline gives CDR1 LGHNA, CDR2 YSLEER. V gave up 2 bases and J gave up 3 bases; unmatched junction bases: 1. CDR3 length: 14 residues. CDR3 loop: CASSQRDRDTEAFF. CDR3 nucleotides: TGCGCCAGCAGCCAACGGGACAGGGACACTGAAGCTTTCTTT.

This clone was counted only a few times. The chain links TRBV11-2 to TRBJ2-5, with 7 positions matching TRBD2. Unmatched junction bases numbered 4, after V lost 1 base and J lost 5 bases. The CDR3 contains 14 residues. Germline CDR1 SGHAT, CDR2 FQNNGV. CDR3 in amino acids: CASSLGGGWETQYF. DNA of the CDR3: TGTGCCAGCAGCTTAGGCGGGGGTTGGGAGACCCAGTACTTC.

The rearrangement uses TRBV29-1 and TRBJ2-3, with 7 bases identical to TRBD2. Germline CDR1 is SQVTM and CDR2 is ANQGSEA. V lost 6 bases, J lost 0 bases, and 9 bases stayed unmatched. This CDR3 comprises 15 residues. CDR3: CSVKSSGTSTDTQYF. The CDR3 DNA sequence: TGCAGCGTAAAATCCAGCGGGACTAGCACAGATACGCAGTATTTT.

V and J are TRBV12-5 and TRBJ1-4; no firm D call. Germline V lookup: CDR1 LGHNT, CDR2 FRNRAP. CDR3 length: 12 residues. The V end was cut by 1 base, the J end by 8 bases, with 5 bases between. The CDR3 nucleotides read TGTGCTAGTGGTTTGGCTAGGGAAAAACTGTTTTTT. It yields the protein CASGLAREKLFF.

The gene calls are TRBV6-1 and TRBJ1-1, with D possibly being TRBD1 (6 bases). Germline-derived CDR1 and CDR2 are MNHNS and SASEGT. V was trimmed by 7 bases and J by 0 bases, leaving 15 bases between them. The CDR3 has 15 residues. This CDR3 reads CASTGQRIMNTEAFF. The CDR3 nucleotides read TGTGCCAGCACCGGACAGCGGATAATGAACACTGAAGCTTTCTTT.

The rearrangement links TRBV18 to TRBJ2-5, with 9 bases fitting TRBD2. The germline CDR1 and CDR2 sequences are KGHSH and LQKENI. The V segment lost 1 base and the J segment 5 bases; nucleotides outside the gene matches: 8. The CDR3 is 16 amino acids. The CDR3 coding sequence is TGTGCCAGCTCACCACGGAATAGCGGGGGCTGGGAGACCCAGTACTTC. Protein: CASSPRNSGGWETQYF. The full variable domain, its missing parts supplied by reference TRBV18 and TRBJ2-5, is NAGVMQNPRHLVRRRGQEARLRCSPMKGHSHVYWYRQLPEEGLKFMVYLQKENIIDESGMPKERFSAEFPKEGPSILRIQQVVRGDSAAYFCASSPRNSGGWETQYFGPGTRLLVL.

The gene calls are TRBV18 and TRBJ2-7, with TRBD1 matching 7 bases. J gave up 3 bases and V 3 bases, and 8 bases lay outside the gene matches. This CDR3 contains 15 residues. Germline values: CDR1 KGHSH, CDR2 LQKENI. CDR3 bases: TGTGCCAGCTCACCGTCCGGGACAGACCTCTACGAGCAGTACTTC. Amino acids: CASSPSGTDLYEQYF.

The J gene is TRBJ2-6, the V gene TRBV7-9; perhaps TRBD1 as D (5 bases). Trimming took 4 bases from V and 2 from J, leaving 9 bases between them. Germline-derived CDR1 and CDR2 are SEHNR and FQNEAQ (reference sequence). This CDR3 has 15 residues. CDR3 nucleotide sequence: TGTGCCAGCAGCTGGGGCAGGGCTGGGGCCAACGTCCTGACTTTC. Protein product: CASSWGRAGANVLTF.

Only a few counts were recorded for this clone. V is TRBV7-9 and J is TRBJ2-5; 8 bases agree with TRBD2. The CDR3 runs 18 residues. Per germline, CDR1 SEHNR and CDR2 FQNEAQ (reference sequence). The J segment lost 1 base and the V segment lost 3 bases, leaving 13 bases of the junction unmatched. DNA for the CDR3: TGTGCCAGCAGCTTGACTAATGGCGGGGGGATACTCCAAGAGACCCAGTACTTC. Encoded protein: CASSLTNGGGILQETQYF.

This clone was observed a handful of times. This same CDR3 is encoded by further DNA sequences in the sample. The chain employs TRBV7-9 and TRBJ1-1, with 7 positions matching TRBD1. Germline assignment: CDR1 SEHNR and CDR2 FQNEAQ (reference sequence). The CDR3 has 13 residues. Trimming took 2 bases from V and 5 from J; bases not matched to a gene: 2. CDR3 loop: CASSLQGGTEAFF. CDR3 DNA sequence: TGTGCCAGCAGCTTACAGGGGGGAACTGAAGCTTTCTTT.

This clone was counted a few times. In nucleotides, the CDR3 is TGCGCCAGCAGCTTGGGATCGGACAGGTTCACAGATACGCAGTATTTT. Its translation: CASSLGSDRFTDTQYF. This chain uses TRBV5-1 with TRBJ2-3; 7 bases line up with TRBD1. Germline assignment: CDR1 SGHRS and CDR2 YFSETQ. With 0 bases clipped from V and 2 bases from J, the junction kept 6 bases outside the gene matches. The CDR3 is 16 amino acids.